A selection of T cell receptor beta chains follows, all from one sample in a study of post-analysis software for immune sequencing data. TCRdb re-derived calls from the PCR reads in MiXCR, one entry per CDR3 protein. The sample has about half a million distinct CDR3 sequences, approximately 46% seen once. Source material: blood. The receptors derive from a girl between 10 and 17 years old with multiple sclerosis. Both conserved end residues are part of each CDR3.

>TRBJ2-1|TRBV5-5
CASSLTPHGGRAYNEQFF
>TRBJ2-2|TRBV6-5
CASSRGQGPGELFF
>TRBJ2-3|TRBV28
CASHTSGRAPDTQYF
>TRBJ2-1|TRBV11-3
CASSPSDRSRNEQFF
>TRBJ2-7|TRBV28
CASSSKVAGGPYEQYF
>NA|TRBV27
CASSFPPGSYEQYF
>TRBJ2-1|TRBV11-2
CASSSSGREYNEQFF
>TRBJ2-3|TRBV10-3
CAARLAPTDTQYF
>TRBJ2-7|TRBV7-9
CASSVQGRDDLEQYF
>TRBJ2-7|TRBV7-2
CASSPVAGIYEQYF
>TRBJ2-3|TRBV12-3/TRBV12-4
CASSLVAADTQYF
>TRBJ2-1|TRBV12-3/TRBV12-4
CASSSGTGKENEQFF
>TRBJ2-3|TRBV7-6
CASSPRQGGRHTDTQYF
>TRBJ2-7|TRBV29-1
CSVGPGQATYEQYF
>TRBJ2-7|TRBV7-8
CASTLSDFLYEQYF
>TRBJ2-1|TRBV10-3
CAISESGTGVFNEQFF
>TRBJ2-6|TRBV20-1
CSARDRGPGLTF
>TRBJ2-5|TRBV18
CASSPGRAGKETQYF